This TCR beta chain was captured in a study of blood T cell repertoires in COVID-19. Across the study: COVID-19 samples from acute and convalescent phases originated in the United States, Italy and Spain. Sample material is recorded as cDNA or gDNA derived from T cells, B-cell-depleted T cells, or PBMCs.

Per the study methods: Nucleated cell number was recorded as an estimate derived from reference gene primer amplification. Produced via immunoSEQ multiplex PCR; TCRdb's table is partial and in-frame only. That table is the source of V, J and clone size, and D and trimming were worked out from the DNA. The data show tens of thousands of clones, roughly 85% seen once. The germline V and J ends were trimmed by 1 base and 6 bases, with 11 bases remaining between them. Germline V CDR1 and CDR2: SGHNT, YENEEA. The CDR3 contains 14 residues. The sample was peripheral blood. V is TRBV11-3 and J is TRBJ2-3, with a tentative D call TRBD2 (6 bases). This sequence was found in a man aged 80 or over with acute or convalescent COVID-19. The CDR3 region is CASSLGGMRDTQYF. For the CDR3, the DNA is TGTGCCAGCAGCTTAGGCGGGATGCGTGATACGCAGTATTTT. The variable domain in full, completed from reference TRBV11-3 and TRBJ2-3, reads EAGVVQSPRYKIIEKKQPVAFWCNPISGHNTLYWYLQNLGQGPELLIRYENEEAVDDSQLPKDRFSAERLKGVDSTLKIQPAELGDSAVYLCASSLGGMRDTQYFGPGTRLTVL.